One TCR beta chain is described in this entry. Its specificity is unknown. The data were obtained in a study of T-cell memory formation after mild COVID-19. Study background: Largely, the TCR clusters proved donor specific. Study-wide results and limits: CD4+ contracting clones were mainly CM and EM; CD8+ ones, EMRA. Memory cells collected pre-infection included some clones that later responded, suggesting cross-reactive memory joined.

The CDR3 is made up of 12 amino acids. The germline V gene has CDR1 DFQATT and CDR2 SNEGSKA (reference sequence). TCRdb reanalysed the 5' RACE reads using MiXCR and keeps one entry per CDR3 protein. In the table there are hundreds of thousands of distinct CDR3 sequences, approximately 15% of which are singletons. Sequencing was done on a sample of PBMCs or a T cell subset sorted from them (not recorded which). The sequence was obtained from a young man who had mild COVID-19 (a few samples of this study predate the infection). Cell type and time point are not known. The chain links TRBV20-1 to TRBJ2-2; D gene uncertain. CDR3 sequence: CSHVADTGELFF. In DNA form, the CDR3 reads TGCAGCCACGTGGCGGACACCGGGGAGCTGTTTTTT.